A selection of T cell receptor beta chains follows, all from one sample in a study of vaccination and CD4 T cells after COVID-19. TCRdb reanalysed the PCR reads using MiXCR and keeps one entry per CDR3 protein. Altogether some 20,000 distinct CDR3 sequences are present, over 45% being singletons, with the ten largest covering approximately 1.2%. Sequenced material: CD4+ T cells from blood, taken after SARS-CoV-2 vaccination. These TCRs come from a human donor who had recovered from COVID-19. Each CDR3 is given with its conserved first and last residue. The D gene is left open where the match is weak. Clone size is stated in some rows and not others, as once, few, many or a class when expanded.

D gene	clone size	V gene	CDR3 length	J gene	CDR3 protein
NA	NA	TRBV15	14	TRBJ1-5	CATSRNTGNQPQHF
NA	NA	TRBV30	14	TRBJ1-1	CAWSEGAVSTEAFF
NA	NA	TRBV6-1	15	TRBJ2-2	CASTPWGANTGELFF
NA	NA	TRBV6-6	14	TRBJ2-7	CASSQGRTRLEQYF
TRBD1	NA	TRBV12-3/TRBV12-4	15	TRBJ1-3	CASSSTGPPGNTIYF
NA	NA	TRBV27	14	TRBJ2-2	CASSLRIRTGELFF
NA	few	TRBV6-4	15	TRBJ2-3	CASSDTGSAEDTQYF
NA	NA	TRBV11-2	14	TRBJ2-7	CASSLVAGPYEQYF
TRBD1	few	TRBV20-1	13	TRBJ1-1	CSAAGTGEAEAFF
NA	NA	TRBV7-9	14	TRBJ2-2	CASSLPQAAGELFF
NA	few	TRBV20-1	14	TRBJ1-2	CSAREGQRLNGYTF
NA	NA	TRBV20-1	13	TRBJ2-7	CSARATHFYEQYF
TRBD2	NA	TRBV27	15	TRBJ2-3	CASSLTGGWPDTQYF
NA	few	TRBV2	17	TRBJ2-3	CASSPLRLANTGDTQYF
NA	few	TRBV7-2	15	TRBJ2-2	CASSLGSTSTGELFF
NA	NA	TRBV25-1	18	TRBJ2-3	CASSAPVNDPRGTDTQYF
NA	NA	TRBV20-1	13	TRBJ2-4	CSARSVAKNIQYF
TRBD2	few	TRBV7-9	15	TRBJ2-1	CASSRGGSGYNEQFF
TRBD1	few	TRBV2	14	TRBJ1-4	CASRRTGGNEKLFF
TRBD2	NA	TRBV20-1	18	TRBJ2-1	CSARQIAPTSGSGHEQFF
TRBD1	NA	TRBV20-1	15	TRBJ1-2	CSARELTGVFDGYTF
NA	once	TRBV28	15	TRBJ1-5	CASSLFGRRNQPQHF
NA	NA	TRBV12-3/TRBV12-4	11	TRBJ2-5	CASSTGETQYF
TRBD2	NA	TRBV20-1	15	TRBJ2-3	CSVHAGGPRTDTQYF
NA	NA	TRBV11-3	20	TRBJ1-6	CASSLIPQGLPEPYNSPLHF
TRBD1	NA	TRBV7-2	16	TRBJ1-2	CASSFRQGALPGGYTF
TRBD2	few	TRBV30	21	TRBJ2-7	CAWNPDPGTSGRAVGSYEQYF
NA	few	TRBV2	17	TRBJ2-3	CASSQRGGGPITDTQYF
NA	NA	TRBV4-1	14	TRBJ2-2	CASSQDRTARELFF
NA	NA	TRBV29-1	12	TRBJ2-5	CSVVGLKETQYF
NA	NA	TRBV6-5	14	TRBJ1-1	CASSSQGTGTEAFF
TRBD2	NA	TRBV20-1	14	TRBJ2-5	CSARLAGVQKTQYF
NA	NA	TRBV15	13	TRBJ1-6	CATSRDYNSPLHF
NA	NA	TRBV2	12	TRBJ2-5	CASSERGVTQYF
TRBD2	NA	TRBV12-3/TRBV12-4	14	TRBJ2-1	CASRTGLAGGPLFF
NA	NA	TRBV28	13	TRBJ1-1	CASRLQEWAEAFF
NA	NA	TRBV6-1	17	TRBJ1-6	CASSTKPSGIGNSPLHF
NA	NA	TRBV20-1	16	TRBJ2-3	CSASSISNSGTDTQYF